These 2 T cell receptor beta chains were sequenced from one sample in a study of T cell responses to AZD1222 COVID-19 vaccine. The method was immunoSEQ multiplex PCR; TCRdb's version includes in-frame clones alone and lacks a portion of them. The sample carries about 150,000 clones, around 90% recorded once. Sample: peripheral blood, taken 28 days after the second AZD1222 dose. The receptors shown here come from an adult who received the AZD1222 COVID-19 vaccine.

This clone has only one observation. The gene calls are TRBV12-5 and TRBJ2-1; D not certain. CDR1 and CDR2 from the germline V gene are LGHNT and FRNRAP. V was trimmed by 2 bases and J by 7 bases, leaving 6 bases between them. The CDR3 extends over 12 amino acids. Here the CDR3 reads CASGLPPNEQFF. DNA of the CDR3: TGTGCTAGTGGTTTGCCTCCTAATGAGCAGTTCTTC.

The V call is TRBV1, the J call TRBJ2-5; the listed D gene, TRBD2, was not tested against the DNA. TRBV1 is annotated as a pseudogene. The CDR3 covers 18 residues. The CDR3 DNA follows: TGCACCAGCAGCCCGAGGGCTACAACACGGGACTGCCAAGAGACCCAGTACTTC. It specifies CTSSPRATTRDCQETQYF.